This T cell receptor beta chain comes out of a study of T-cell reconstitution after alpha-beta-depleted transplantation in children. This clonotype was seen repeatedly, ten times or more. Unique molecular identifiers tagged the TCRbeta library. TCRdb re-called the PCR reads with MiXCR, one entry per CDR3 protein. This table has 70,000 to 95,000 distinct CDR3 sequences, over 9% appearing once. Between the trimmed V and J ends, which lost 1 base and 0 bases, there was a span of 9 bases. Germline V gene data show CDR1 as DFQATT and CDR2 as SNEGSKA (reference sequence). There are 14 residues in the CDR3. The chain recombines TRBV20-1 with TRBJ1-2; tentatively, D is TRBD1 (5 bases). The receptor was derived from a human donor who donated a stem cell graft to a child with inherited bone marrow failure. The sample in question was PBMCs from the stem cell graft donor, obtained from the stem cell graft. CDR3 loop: CSARVTGSNYGYTF. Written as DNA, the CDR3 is TGCAGTGCTAGAGTAACAGGCTCTAACTATGGCTACACCTTC.